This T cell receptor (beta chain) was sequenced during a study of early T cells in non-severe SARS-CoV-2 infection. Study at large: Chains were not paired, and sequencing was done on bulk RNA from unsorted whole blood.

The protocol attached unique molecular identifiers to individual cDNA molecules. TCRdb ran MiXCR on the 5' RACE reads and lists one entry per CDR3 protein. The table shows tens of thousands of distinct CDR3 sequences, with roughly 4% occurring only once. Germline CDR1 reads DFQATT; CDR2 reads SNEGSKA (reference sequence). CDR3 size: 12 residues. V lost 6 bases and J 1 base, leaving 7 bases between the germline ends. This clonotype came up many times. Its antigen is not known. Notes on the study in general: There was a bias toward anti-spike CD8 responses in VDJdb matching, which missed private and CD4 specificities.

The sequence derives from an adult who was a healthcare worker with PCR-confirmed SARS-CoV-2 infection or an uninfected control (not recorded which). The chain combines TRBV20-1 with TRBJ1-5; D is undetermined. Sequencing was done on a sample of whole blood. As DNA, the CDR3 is TGCAGTGCGGGTGGGAGCAATCAGCCCCAGCATTTT. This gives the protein CSAGGSNQPQHF.